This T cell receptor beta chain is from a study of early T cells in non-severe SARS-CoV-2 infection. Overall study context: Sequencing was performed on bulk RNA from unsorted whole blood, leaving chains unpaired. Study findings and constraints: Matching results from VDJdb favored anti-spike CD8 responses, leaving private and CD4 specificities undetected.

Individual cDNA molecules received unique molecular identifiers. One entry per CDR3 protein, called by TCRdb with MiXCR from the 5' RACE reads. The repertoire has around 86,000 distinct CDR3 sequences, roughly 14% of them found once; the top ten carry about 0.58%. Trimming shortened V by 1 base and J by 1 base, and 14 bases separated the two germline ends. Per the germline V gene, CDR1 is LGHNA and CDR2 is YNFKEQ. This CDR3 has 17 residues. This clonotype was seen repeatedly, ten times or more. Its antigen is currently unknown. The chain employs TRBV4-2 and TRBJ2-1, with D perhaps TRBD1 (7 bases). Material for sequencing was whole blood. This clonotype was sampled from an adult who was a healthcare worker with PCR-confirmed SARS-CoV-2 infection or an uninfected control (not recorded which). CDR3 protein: CASSQVGRGVSYNEQFF. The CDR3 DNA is TGTGCCAGCAGCCAAGTTGGCAGGGGGGTGTCCTACAATGAGCAGTTCTTC.